Listed below are T cell receptor beta chains from one sample, sequenced in a study of blood T cell repertoires in COVID-19. Sequencing was performed with immunoSEQ multiplex PCR; in TCRdb, only in-frame clones are kept and a portion is missing. The table lists about 210,000 clones, 81% of them singletons. Sequencing was performed on PBMCs or T cells enriched from blood (not recorded which). The receptors stem from a woman in her forties or fifties with acute COVID-19. The CDR3 runs from the conserved cysteine through the conserved F or W. The order of the fields is clone size, J gene, V gene, CDR3 protein. Where a row states a size, it is once, few, many or the class of an expanded clone; other rows omit it.

clone_size: few
j_call: TRBJ1-1
v_call: TRBV20-1
cdr3_aa: CSPSAEAFF

clone_size: once
j_call: TRBJ2-3
v_call: TRBV5-1
cdr3_aa: CASSPGGLAGSTDTQYF

clone_size: .
j_call: TRBJ2-2
v_call: TRBV2
cdr3_aa: CASSESGANTGELFF

clone_size: .
j_call: TRBJ1-5
v_call: TRBV7-8
cdr3_aa: CASTPGPGDQPQHF

clone_size: .
j_call: TRBJ1-1
v_call: TRBV4-1
cdr3_aa: CASSQENGDTEAFF

clone_size: once
j_call: TRBJ2-7
v_call: TRBV9
cdr3_aa: CASSAGESYEQYF

clone_size: .
j_call: TRBJ2-5
v_call: TRBV7-2
cdr3_aa: CASSLQREYWETQYF

clone_size: .
j_call: TRBJ2-1
v_call: TRBV5-6
cdr3_aa: CASSLAGLAGNEQFF

clone_size: .
j_call: TRBJ1-2
v_call: TRBV5-1
cdr3_aa: CASSLAGGGNYGYTF

clone_size: .
j_call: TRBJ2-1
v_call: TRBV19
cdr3_aa: CASSIQGLAGVSEQFF

clone_size: once
j_call: TRBJ2-7
v_call: TRBV5-1
cdr3_aa: CASSSGTVDYEQYF

clone_size: .
j_call: TRBJ2-5
v_call: TRBV5-1
cdr3_aa: CASSTPGLRTQETQYF

clone_size: .
j_call: TRBJ2-1
v_call: TRBV29-1
cdr3_aa: CSVTRDTEQFF